The present TCR beta chain was sequenced within a study of T cell changes during pregnancy in multiple sclerosis. After removal of 6 bases from V and 7 bases from J, the junction contained 6 bases not matched to a gene. The CDR3 contains 16 residues. Per germline, CDR1 SGHAT and CDR2 FQNNGV. Libraries were prepared by immunoSEQ multiplex PCR; TCRdb keeps only in-frame clonotypes and omits some of them. The sample lists 50,000 to 60,000 clones, 89% occurring once. This receptor was obtained from a female donor with multiple sclerosis, enrolled in a pregnancy study. The starting material was peripheral blood, obtained after pregnancy. This rearrangement joins TRBV11-2 to TRBJ2-2; 15 nucleotides line up with TRBD2. The chain's CDR3 is CASRRGLAGGRGELFF. CDR3 DNA sequence: TGTGCCAGCAGGCGGGGACTAGCGGGGGGCCGCGGGGAGCTGTTTTTT.